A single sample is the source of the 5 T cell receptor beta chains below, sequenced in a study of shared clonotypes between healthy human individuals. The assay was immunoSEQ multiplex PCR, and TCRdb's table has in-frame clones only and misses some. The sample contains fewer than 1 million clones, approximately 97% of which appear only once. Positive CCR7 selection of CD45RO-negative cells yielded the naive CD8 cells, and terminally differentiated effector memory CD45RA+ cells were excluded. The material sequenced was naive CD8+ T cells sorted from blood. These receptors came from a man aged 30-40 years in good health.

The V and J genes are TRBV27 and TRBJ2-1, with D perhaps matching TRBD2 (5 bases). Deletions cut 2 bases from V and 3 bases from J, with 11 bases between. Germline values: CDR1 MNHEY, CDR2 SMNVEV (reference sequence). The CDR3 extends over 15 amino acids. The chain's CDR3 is CASSLEADLYNEQFF. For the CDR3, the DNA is TGTGCCAGCAGTTTAGAAGCGGATCTCTACAATGAGCAGTTCTTC.

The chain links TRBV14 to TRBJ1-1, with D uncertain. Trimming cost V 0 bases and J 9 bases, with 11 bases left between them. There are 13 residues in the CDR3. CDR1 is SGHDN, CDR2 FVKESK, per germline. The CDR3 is CASSQDGALKAFF. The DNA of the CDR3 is TGTGCCAGCAGCCAAGATGGTGCACTAAAAGCTTTCTTT.

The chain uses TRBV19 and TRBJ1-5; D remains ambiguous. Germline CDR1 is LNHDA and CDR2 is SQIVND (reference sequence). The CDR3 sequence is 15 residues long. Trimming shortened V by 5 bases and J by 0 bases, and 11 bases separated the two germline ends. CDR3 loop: CASSWARNSNQPQHF. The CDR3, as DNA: TGTGCCAGTAGTTGGGCACGCAATAGCAATCAGCCCCAGCATTTT.

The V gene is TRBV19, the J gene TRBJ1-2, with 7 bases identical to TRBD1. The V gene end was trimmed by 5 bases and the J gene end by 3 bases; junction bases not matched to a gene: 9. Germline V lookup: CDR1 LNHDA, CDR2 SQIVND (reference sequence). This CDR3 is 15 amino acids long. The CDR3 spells CASSSTGASHYGYTF. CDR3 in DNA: TGTGCCAGTAGTTCAACAGGGGCTTCACACTATGGCTACACCTTC.

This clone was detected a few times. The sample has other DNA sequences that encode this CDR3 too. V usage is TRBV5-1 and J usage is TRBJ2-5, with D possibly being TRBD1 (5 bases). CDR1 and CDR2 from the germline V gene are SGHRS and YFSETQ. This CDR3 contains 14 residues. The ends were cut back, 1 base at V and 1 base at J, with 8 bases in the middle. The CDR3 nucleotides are TGCGCCAGCAGCTTGACAGGACCCCAAGAGACCCAGTACTTC. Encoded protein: CASSLTGPQETQYF.